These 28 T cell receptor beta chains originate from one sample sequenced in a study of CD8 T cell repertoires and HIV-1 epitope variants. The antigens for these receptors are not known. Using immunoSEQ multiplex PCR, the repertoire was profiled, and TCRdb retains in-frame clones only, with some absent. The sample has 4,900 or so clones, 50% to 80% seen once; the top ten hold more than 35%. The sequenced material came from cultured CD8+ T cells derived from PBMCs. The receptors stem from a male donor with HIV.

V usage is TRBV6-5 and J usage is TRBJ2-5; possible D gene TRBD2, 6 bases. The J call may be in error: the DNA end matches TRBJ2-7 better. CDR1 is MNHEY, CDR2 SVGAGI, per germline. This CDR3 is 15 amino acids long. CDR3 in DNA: TGTGCCAGCAGTTACTCGGGGGGACCTACCTACGAGCAGTACTTC. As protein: CASSYSGGPTYEQYF.

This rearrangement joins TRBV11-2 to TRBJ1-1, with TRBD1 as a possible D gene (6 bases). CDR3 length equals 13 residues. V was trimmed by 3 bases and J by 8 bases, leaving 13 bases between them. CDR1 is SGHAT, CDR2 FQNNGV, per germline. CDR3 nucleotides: TGTGCCAGCAGCTTGGGGGCTCCACGCGAAGCTTTCTTT. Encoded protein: CASSLGAPREAFF.

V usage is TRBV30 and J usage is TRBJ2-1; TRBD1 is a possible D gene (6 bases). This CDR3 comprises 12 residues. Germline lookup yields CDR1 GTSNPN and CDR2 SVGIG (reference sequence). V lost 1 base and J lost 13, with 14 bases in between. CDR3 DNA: TGTGCCTGGAGTGAGGGGGAACAGCTCCAGTTCTTC. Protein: CAWSEGEQLQFF.

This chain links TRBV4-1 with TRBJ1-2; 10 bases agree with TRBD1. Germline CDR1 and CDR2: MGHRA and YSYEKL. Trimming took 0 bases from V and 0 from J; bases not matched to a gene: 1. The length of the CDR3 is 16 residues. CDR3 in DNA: TGCGCCAGCAGCCAAGAGGGACAGGGGACTAACTATGGCTACACCTTC. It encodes CASSQEGQGTNYGYTF.

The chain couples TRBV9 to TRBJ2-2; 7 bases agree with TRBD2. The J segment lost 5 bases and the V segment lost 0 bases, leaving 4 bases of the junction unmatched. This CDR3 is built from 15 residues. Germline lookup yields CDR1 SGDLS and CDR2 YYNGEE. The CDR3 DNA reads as TGTGCCAGCAGCGTAGACGGAGCGGGGACCGGGGAGCTGTTTTTT. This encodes CASSVDGAGTGELFF. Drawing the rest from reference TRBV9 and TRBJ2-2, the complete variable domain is DSGVTQTPKHLITATGQRVTLRCSPRSGDLSVYWYQQSLDQGLQFLIQYYNGEERAKGNILERFSAQQFPDLHSELNLSSLELGDSALYFCASSVDGAGTGELFFGEGSRLTVL.

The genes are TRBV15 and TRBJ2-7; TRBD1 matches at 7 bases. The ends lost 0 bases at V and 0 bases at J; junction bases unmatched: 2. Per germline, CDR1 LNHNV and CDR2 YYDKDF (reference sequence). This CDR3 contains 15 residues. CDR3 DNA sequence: TGTGCCACCAGCAGAGAGCGACAGGGCTCCTACGAGCAGTACTTC. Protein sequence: CATSRERQGSYEQYF.

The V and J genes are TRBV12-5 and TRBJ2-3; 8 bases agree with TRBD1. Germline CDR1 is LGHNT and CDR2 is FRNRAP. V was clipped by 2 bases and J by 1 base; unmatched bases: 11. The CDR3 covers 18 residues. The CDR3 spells CASGLQTGEVLGTDTQYF. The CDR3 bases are TGTGCTAGTGGTTTGCAGACAGGGGAAGTTTTGGGCACAGATACGCAGTATTTT.

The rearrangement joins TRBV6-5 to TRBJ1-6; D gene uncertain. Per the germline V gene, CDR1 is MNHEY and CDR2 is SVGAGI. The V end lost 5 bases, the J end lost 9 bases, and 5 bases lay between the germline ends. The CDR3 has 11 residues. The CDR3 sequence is CASSGFSPLHF. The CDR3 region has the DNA TGTGCCAGCAGTGGATTTTCACCCCTCCACTTT.

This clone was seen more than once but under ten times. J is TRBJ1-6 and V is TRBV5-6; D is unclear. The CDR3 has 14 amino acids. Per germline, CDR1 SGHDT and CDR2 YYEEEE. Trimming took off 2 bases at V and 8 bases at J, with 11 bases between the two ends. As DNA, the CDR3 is TGTGCCAGCAGCTTATGGGAGGAGGATTCACCCCTCCACTTT. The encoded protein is CASSLWEEDSPLHF.

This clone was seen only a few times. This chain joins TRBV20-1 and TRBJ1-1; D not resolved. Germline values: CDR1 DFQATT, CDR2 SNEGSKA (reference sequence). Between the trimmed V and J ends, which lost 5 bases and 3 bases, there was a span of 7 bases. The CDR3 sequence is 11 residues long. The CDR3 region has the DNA TGCAGTGCTCGAGCCCACACTGAAGCTTTCTTT. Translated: CSARAHTEAFF.

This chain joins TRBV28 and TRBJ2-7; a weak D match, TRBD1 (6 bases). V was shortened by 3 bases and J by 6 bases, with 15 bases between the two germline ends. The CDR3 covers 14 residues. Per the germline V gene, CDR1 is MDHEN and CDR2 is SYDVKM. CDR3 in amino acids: CASSLTRGGAEQYF. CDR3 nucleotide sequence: TGTGCCAGCAGTTTGACCAGGGGTGGGGCCGAGCAGTACTTC.

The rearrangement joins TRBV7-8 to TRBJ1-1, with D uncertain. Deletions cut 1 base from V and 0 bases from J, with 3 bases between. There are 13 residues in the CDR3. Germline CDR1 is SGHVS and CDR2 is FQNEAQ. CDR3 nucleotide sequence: TGTGCCAGCAGCTTAGACCTGAACACTGAAGCTTTCTTT. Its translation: CASSLDLNTEAFF.

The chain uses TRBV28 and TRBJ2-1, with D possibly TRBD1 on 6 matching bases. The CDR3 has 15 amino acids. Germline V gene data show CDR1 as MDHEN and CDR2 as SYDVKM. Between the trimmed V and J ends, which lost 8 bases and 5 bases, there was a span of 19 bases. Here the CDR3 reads CASENYRDNNNEQFF. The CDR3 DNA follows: TGTGCCAGCGAAAATTACCGGGACAACAACAATGAGCAGTTCTTC.

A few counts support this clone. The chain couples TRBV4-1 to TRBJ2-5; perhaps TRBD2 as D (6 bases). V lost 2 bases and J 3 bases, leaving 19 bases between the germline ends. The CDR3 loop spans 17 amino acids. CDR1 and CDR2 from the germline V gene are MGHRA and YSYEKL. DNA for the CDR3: TGCGCCAGCAGCCAAACTCCCCGGAGGGGCGTTAAAGAGACCCAGTACTTC. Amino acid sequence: CASSQTPRRGVKETQYF.

The CDR3: CASSLASFALNTEAFF. The CDR3 DNA reads TGTGCCAGCAGCTTAGCAAGTTTTGCGTTGAACACTGAAGCTTTCTTT. The rearrangement joins TRBV7-2 to TRBJ1-1; D is unresolved. The V end lost 0 bases, the J end lost 0 bases, and 11 bases lay between the germline ends. The germline V gene has CDR1 SGHTA and CDR2 FQGNSA. This CDR3 comprises 16 residues.

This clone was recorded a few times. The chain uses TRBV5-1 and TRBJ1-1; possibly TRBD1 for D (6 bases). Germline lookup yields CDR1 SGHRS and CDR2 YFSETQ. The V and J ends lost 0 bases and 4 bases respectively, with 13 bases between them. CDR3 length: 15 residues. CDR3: CASSLALGAGTEAFF. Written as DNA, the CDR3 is TGCGCCAGCAGCTTGGCTCTGGGGGCAGGCACTGAAGCTTTCTTT. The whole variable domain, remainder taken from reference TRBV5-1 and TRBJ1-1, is KAGVTQTPRYLIKTRGQQVTLSCSPISGHRSVSWYQQTPGQGLQFLFEYFSETQRNKGNFPGRFSGRQFSNSRSEMNVSTLELGDSALYLCASSLALGAGTEAFFGQGTRLTVV.

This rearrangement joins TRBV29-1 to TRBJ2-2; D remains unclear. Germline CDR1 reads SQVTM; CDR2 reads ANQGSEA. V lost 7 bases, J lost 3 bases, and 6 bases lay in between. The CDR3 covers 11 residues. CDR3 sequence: CSAGYTGELFF. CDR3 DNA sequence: TGCAGCGCCGGGTACACCGGGGAGCTGTTTTTT.

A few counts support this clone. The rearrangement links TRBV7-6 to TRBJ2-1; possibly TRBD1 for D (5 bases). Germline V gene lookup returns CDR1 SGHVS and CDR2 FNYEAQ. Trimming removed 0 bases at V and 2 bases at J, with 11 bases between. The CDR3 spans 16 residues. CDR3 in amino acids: CASSLAGRVAYNEQFF. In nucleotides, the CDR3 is TGTGCCAGCAGCTTAGCGGGCAGGGTGGCCTACAATGAGCAGTTCTTC. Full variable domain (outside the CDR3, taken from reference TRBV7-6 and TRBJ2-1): GAGVSQSPRYKVTKRGQDVALRCDPISGHVSLYWYRQALGQGPEFLTYFNYEAQQDKSGLPNDRFSAERPEGSISTLTIQRTEQRDSAMYRCASSLAGRVAYNEQFFGPGTRLTVL.

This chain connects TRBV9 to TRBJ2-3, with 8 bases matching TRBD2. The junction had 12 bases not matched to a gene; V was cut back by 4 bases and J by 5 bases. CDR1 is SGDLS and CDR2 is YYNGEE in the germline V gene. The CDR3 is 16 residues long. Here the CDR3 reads CASSPLAGPVGDTQYF. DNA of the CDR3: TGTGCCAGCAGCCCTTTAGCGGGGCCTGTCGGAGATACGCAGTATTTT.

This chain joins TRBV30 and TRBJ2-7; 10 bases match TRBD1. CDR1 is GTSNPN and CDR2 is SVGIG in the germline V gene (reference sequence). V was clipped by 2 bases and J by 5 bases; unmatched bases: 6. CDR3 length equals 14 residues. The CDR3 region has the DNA TGTGCCTGGAGTACCGGGACAGGGGCGAACGAGCAGTACTTC. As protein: CAWSTGTGANEQYF.

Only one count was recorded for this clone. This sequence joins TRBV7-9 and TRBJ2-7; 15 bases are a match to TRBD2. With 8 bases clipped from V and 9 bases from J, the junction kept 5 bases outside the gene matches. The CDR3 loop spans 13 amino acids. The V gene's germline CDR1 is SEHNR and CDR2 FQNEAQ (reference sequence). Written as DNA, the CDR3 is TGTGCCAGCGGACTAGCGGGAGGGCCCGTGCAGTACTTC. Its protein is CASGLAGGPVQYF.

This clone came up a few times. The CDR3 loop is CASSLGQYLREQYF. As DNA, the CDR3 is TGTGCCAGCAGCTTGGGACAGTACCTTCGTGAGCAGTACTTC. The genes are TRBV11-2 and TRBJ2-7; TRBD1 agrees at 7 bases. With V trimmed by 3 bases and J by 7 bases, 9 bases remained unmatched. Germline CDR1 SGHAT, CDR2 FQNNGV. There are 14 residues in the CDR3. Looking up the rest from reference TRBV11-2 and TRBJ2-7 gives the full variable domain: EAGVAQSPRYKIIEKRQSVAFWCNPISGHATLYWYQQILGQGPKLLIQFQNNGVVDDSQLPKDRFSAERLKGVDSTLKIQPAKLEDSAVYLCASSLGQYLREQYFGPGTRLTVT.

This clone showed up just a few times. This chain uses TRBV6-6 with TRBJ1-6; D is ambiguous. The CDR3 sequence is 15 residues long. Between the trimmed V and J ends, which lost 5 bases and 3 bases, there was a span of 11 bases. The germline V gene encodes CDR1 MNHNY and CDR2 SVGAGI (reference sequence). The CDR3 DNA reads TGTGCCAGCAGTAATACCGGGAACTATAATTCACCCCTCCACTTT. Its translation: CASSNTGNYNSPLHF.

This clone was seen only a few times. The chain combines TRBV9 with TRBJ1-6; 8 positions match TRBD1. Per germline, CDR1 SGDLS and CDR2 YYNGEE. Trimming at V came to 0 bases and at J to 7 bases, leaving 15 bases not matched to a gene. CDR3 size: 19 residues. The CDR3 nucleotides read TGTGCCAGCAGCGTAGACAAAGGGACAGGCTCTGGGGGGAATTCACCCCTCCACTTT. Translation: CASSVDKGTGSGGNSPLHF. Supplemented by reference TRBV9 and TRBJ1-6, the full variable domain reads DSGVTQTPKHLITATGQRVTLRCSPRSGDLSVYWYQQSLDQGLQFLIQYYNGEERAKGNILERFSAQQFPDLHSELNLSSLELGDSALYFCASSVDKGTGSGGNSPLHFGNGTRLTVT.

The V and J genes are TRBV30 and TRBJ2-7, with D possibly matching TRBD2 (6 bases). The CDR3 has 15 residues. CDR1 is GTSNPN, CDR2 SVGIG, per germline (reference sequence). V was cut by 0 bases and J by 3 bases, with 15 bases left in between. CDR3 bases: TGTGCCTGGAGTGTACCTCGGGGGTGGAACTACGAGCAGTACTTC. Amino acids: CAWSVPRGWNYEQYF.

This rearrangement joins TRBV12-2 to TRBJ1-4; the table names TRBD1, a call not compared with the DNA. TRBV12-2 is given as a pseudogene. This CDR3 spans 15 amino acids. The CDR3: CASRPQTRMFEKLFF. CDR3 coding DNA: TGTGCAAGTCGCCCTCAGACCAGGATGTTTGAAAAACTGTTTTTT.

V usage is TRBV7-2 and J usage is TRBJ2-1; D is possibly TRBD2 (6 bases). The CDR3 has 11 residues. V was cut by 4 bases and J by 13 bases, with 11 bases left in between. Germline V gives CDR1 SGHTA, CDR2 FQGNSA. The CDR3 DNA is TGTGCCAGCAGCTCCGCGGGGCCCCAGTTCTTC. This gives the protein CASSSAGPQFF. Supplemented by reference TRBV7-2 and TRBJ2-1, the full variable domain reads GAGVSQSPSNKVTEKGKDVELRCDPISGHTALYWYRQSLGQGLEFLIYFQGNSAPDKSGLPSDRFSAERTGGSVSTLTIQRTQQEDSAVYLCASSSAGPQFFGPGTRLTVL.

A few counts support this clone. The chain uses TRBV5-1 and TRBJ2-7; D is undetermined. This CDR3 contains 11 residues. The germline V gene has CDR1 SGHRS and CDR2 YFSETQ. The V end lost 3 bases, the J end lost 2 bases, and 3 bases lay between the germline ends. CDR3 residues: CASSSAYEQYF. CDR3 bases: TGCGCCAGCAGCTCGGCCTACGAGCAGTACTTC.